The 26 T cell receptor beta chains below come from one sample, sequenced in a study of sequential checkpoint blockade in melanoma. The table came from immunoSEQ multiplex PCR; TCRdb's copy has only in-frame clones and leaves some out. The sample includes some 32,000 clones, approximately 86% seen only once; the top ten take 15% to 20%. Treatment indicated: randomized to nivolumab then ipilimumab (arm A) or the reverse (arm B). This material consisted of CD8+ T cells sorted from blood (inferred from file names), taken from a patient given nivolumab and ipilimumab in sequence. The receptors shown here come from a human donor with melanoma.

This clone appeared a single time. This chain connects TRBV28 to TRBJ2-7; possible D gene TRBD2, 5 bases. V was pared by 2 bases and J by 4 bases, with 18 bases between. The germline gives CDR1 MDHEN, CDR2 SYDVKM. This CDR3 contains 16 residues. This CDR3 reads CASSLGRTVTGYEQYF. DNA of the CDR3: TGTGCCAGCAGTTTAGGTCGGACTGTAACTGGGTACGAGCAGTACTTC. The full variable domain, rest sourced from reference TRBV28 and TRBJ2-7, is DVKVTQSSRYLVKRTGEKVFLECVQDMDHENMFWYRQDPGLGLRLIYFSYDVKMKEKGDIPEGYSVSREKKERFSLILESASTNQTSMYLCASSLGRTVTGYEQYFGPGTRLTVT.

This rearrangement joins TRBV27 to TRBJ1-5; the match to TRBD1 covers 8 bases. The CDR3 contains 13 residues. Germline trimming cut 8 bases from V and 4 bases from J; bases unmatched to any gene: 4. Per the germline V gene, CDR1 is MNHEY and CDR2 is SMNVEV (reference sequence). In DNA, the CDR3 is TGTGCCAGCTGCACAGGGGGGAATCAGCCCCAGCATTTT. It encodes CASCTGGNQPQHF.

The J gene is TRBJ2-7, the V gene TRBV5-5, with 9 bases lining up with TRBD2. CDR1 and CDR2 (germline): SGHKS, YYEKEE (reference sequence). The CDR3 runs 13 residues. The J segment lost 9 bases and the V segment lost 4 bases, leaving 8 bases of the junction unmatched. The CDR3 spells CASSPLSGGLQYF. CDR3 nucleotides: TGTGCCAGCAGCCCCCTTAGCGGGGGACTGCAGTACTTC.

The chain combines TRBV9 with TRBJ1-5; D gene ambiguous. CDR3 length: 15 residues. Germline assignment: CDR1 SGDLS and CDR2 YYNGEE. Trimming took off 0 bases at V and 0 bases at J, with 7 bases between the two ends. The CDR3 sequence: CASSVVEVSNQPQHF. DNA for the CDR3: TGTGCCAGCAGCGTAGTGGAGGTTAGCAATCAGCCCCAGCATTTT.

This clone turned up a few times. The chain recombines TRBV2 with TRBJ1-2; D ambiguous. Germline V gene data show CDR1 as SNHLY and CDR2 as FYNNEI. Trimming took off 8 bases at V and 4 bases at J, with 5 bases between the two ends. This CDR3 region has 10 residues. This CDR3 reads CASGGYGYTF. In nucleotides, the CDR3 is TGTGCCAGCGGCGGCTATGGCTACACCTTC.

The gene calls are TRBV5-1 and TRBJ2-1, with 11 bases fitting TRBD2. V was clipped by 1 base and J by 8 bases; unmatched bases: 5. CDR3 length: 15 amino acids. Per the germline V gene, CDR1 is SGHRS and CDR2 is YFSETQ. CDR3: CASSLRLAGFYEQFF. CDR3 coding DNA: TGCGCCAGCAGCTTGAGACTAGCGGGATTTTATGAGCAGTTCTTC.

V is TRBV2 and J is TRBJ1-5; TRBD1 is a possible D gene (6 bases). Germline V gene lookup returns CDR1 SNHLY and CDR2 FYNNEI. V was shortened by 1 base and J by 7 bases, with 14 bases between the two germline ends. The CDR3 is 15 amino acids. The CDR3 sequence: CASSEGEAGVQPQHF. Written as DNA, the CDR3 is TGTGCCAGCAGTGAAGGTGAGGCAGGGGTCCAGCCCCAGCATTTT.

This clone was observed a single time. The chain links TRBV7-2 to TRBJ2-5; perhaps TRBD2 as D (6 bases). This CDR3 has 16 amino acids. V was clipped by 5 bases and J by 3 bases, with 19 bases between them. Germline values: CDR1 SGHTA, CDR2 FQGNSA. CDR3 bases: TGTGCCAGCAGCCTTGGGGCGGGACTTTACGAAGAGACCCAGTACTTC. Encoded protein: CASSLGAGLYEETQYF.

Concerning this clone: In the same sample, other DNA sequences code for this CDR3. V usage is TRBV19 and J usage is TRBJ1-5; a weak D match, TRBD1 (6 bases). This CDR3 comprises 14 residues. Deletions cut 3 bases from V and 3 bases from J, with 9 bases between. Germline loops: CDR1 LNHDA, CDR2 SQIVND (reference sequence). As DNA, the CDR3 is TGTGCCAGTAGTATTTACAGGGACAATCAGCCCCAGCATTTT. Encoded protein: CASSIYRDNQPQHF.

The rearrangement joins TRBV9 to TRBJ2-1, with TRBD2 as a possible D gene (6 bases). CDR3 length: 17 amino acids. The V gene's germline CDR1 is SGDLS and CDR2 YYNGEE. Trimming stripped 3 bases from V and 6 bases from J, with 22 bases between. The CDR3 bases are TGTGCCAGCAGCGCTCGACGCGGGACGTATAAGGGCAATGAGCAGTTCTTC. The encoded protein is CASSARRGTYKGNEQFF.

The chain couples TRBV25-1 to TRBJ2-3; TRBD1 might be the D (5 bases). The CDR3 is made up of 18 amino acids. V was shortened by 3 bases and J by 0 bases, with 19 bases between the two germline ends. The germline CDR1 and CDR2 sequences are MGHDK and SYGVNS. CDR3 DNA sequence: TGTGCCAGCAGTGAGAGGCGGATTGGGGCCCCTAGCACAGATACGCAGTATTTT. Its protein product is CASSERRIGAPSTDTQYF.

This clone was picked up a small number of times. The chain employs TRBV28 and TRBJ2-7; TRBD1 is a possible D gene (5 bases). The CDR3 spans 15 residues. V shed 4 bases and J shed 0 bases, with 13 bases lying between them. Germline V gene lookup returns CDR1 MDHEN and CDR2 SYDVKM. CDR3 sequence reads: CASSSKTDYSYEQYF. CDR3 DNA: TGTGCCAGCAGTTCCAAGACAGATTACTCCTACGAGCAGTACTTC.

J is TRBJ2-5 and V is TRBV9; 9 nucleotides align to TRBD2. The CDR3 has 16 residues. Unmatched junction bases numbered 8, after V lost 0 bases and J lost 5 bases. Germline loops: CDR1 SGDLS, CDR2 YYNGEE. The CDR3 reads CASSVAIAGVDETQYF. The CDR3 bases are TGTGCCAGCAGCGTAGCCATAGCGGGGGTCGACGAGACCCAGTACTTC.

The genes are TRBV5-1 and TRBJ2-2, with D hard to call. This CDR3 contains 16 residues. Trimming removed 4 bases at V and 3 bases at J, with 16 bases between. Germline values: CDR1 SGHRS, CDR2 YFSETQ. In DNA form, the CDR3 reads TGCGCCAGCAGCAACCGACGGGTGCTCTACACCGGGGAGCTGTTTTTT. Its protein is CASSNRRVLYTGELFF. Filled out from reference TRBV5-1 and TRBJ2-2, the complete variable domain reads KAGVTQTPRYLIKTRGQQVTLSCSPISGHRSVSWYQQTPGQGLQFLFEYFSETQRNKGNFPGRFSGRQFSNSRSEMNVSTLELGDSALYLCASSNRRVLYTGELFFGEGSRLTVL.

There are a few counts of this clone. The chain couples TRBV4-3 to TRBJ1-4, with TRBD1 matching over 7 bases. CDR1 LGHNA and CDR2 YSLEER come from the germline V gene. The CDR3 has 13 residues. The V segment lost 1 base and the J segment 12 bases; nucleotides outside the gene matches: 5. CDR3 nucleotide sequence: TGCGCCAGCAGCCAAGTGGGACAGCCAGAACTGTTTTTT. Translation gives CASSQVGQPELFF.

The chain combines TRBV28 with TRBJ1-2, with 7 bases lining up with TRBD1. Trimming took 3 bases from V and 1 from J; bases not matched to a gene: 5. This CDR3 is built from 15 residues. Germline CDR1 reads MDHEN; CDR2 reads SYDVKM. DNA for the CDR3: TGTGCCAGCAGTTTCGACAGGGACTTTAACTATGGCTACACCTTC. Translated: CASSFDRDFNYGYTF.

The rearrangement links TRBV5-1 to TRBJ2-7; TRBD1 might be the D (6 bases). The CDR3 covers 14 residues. Germline CDR1 reads SGHRS; CDR2 reads YFSETQ. Trimming took 0 bases from V and 6 from J, leaving 13 bases between them. The CDR3 protein is CASSLGQVGVEQYF. CDR3 nucleotides: TGCGCCAGCAGCTTGGGACAGGTGGGGGTCGAGCAGTACTTC.

V gene TRBV7-9 combines with J gene TRBJ2-1; TRBD1 might be the D (6 bases). CDR1 and CDR2 from the germline V gene are SEHNR and FQNEAQ (reference sequence). The CDR3 is 15 residues long. The germline V and J ends were trimmed by 2 bases and 1 base, with 9 bases remaining between them. Written as DNA, the CDR3 is TGTGCCAGCAGCTTAACCCAGGGGTCCTACAATGAGCAGTTCTTC. This gives the protein CASSLTQGSYNEQFF.

The chain joins TRBV6-6 to TRBJ2-7, with TRBD2 matching over 9 bases. The germline gives CDR1 MNHNY, CDR2 SVGAGI (reference sequence). The CDR3 loop spans 15 amino acids. V shed 2 bases and J 2 bases; nucleotides not matched to a gene: 4. As DNA, the CDR3 is TGTGCCAGCAGTTACGAGGCGGGGGGGACCTACGAGCAGTACTTC. Its translation: CASSYEAGGTYEQYF.

This rearrangement joins TRBV18 to TRBJ2-1, with a tentative D call TRBD1 (5 bases). The CDR3 runs 17 residues. With 1 base removed from V and 2 bases from J, the gap between germline ends came to 15 bases. The germline V gene has CDR1 KGHSH and CDR2 LQKENI. CDR3 loop: CASSPLKGQGPYNEQFF. The DNA of the CDR3 is TGTGCCAGCTCACCACTGAAAGGGCAGGGTCCCTACAATGAGCAGTTCTTC.

This chain uses TRBV4-3 with TRBJ2-2; weak D call: TRBD2 (6 bases). This CDR3 has 14 residues. The V end lost 4 bases, the J end lost 6 bases, and 12 bases lay between the germline ends. The germline V gene has CDR1 LGHNA and CDR2 YSLEER. In nucleotides, the CDR3 is TGCGCCAGCAGCCGACTCACGGGGGCCGGGGAGCTGTTTTTT. It codes for CASSRLTGAGELFF.

This chain joins TRBV5-6 and TRBJ2-5; maybe TRBD1 (6 bases). V lost 4 bases, J lost 11 bases, and 15 bases lay in between. The CDR3 contains 12 residues. The V gene's germline CDR1 is SGHDT and CDR2 YYEEEE. The CDR3 region is CASSPQGSEQYF. In DNA, the CDR3 is TGTGCCAGCAGCCCGCAGGGGAGTGAGCAGTACTTC. The full variable domain, with the rest looked up from reference TRBV5-6 and TRBJ2-5, is DAGVTQSPTHLIKTRGQQVTLRCSPKSGHDTVSWYQQALGQGPQFIFQYYEEEERQRGNFPDRFSGHQFPNYSSELNVNALLLGDSALYLCASSPQGSEQYFGPGTRLLVL.

This chain connects TRBV9 to TRBJ2-1; maybe TRBD1 (6 bases). Looked up from germline, CDR1 is SGDLS and CDR2 is YYNGEE. The CDR3 consists of 15 residues. V lost 3 bases and J 5 bases, leaving 15 bases between the germline ends. CDR3 in DNA: TGTGCCAGCAGCGGGCAGGGGCTAGGACACAATGAGCAGTTCTTC. This gives the protein CASSGQGLGHNEQFF.

This chain connects TRBV4-2 to TRBJ2-7; D unresolved. This CDR3 is 14 amino acids long. The germline CDR1 and CDR2 sequences are LGHNA and YNFKEQ. V lost 1 base to trimming and J lost 0 bases, with 7 bases between them. The CDR3 loop is CASSQGLFSYEQYF. The CDR3 nucleotides are TGTGCCAGCAGCCAAGGTCTCTTCTCCTACGAGCAGTACTTC.

The chain uses TRBV5-1 and TRBJ2-3; D remains unclear. The CDR3 runs to 14 residues. Deletions cut 0 bases from V and 1 base from J, with 6 bases between. CDR1 SGHRS and CDR2 YFSETQ come from the germline V gene. Written as DNA, the CDR3 is TGCGCCAGCAGCTTGGGAGCTGGCACAGATACGCAGTATTTT. It translates to CASSLGAGTDTQYF.

This clone was seen once. CDR3 loop: CASSPNQITNEKLFF. The DNA for the CDR3 is TGTGCCAGCAGCCCTAATCAAATCACTAATGAAAAACTGTTTTTT. This chain joins TRBV7-9 and TRBJ1-4; D is undetermined. CDR1 is SEHNR and CDR2 is FQNEAQ in the germline V gene (reference sequence). V lost 5 bases, J lost 2 bases, and 12 bases lay in between. There are 15 residues in the CDR3.